This T cell receptor beta chain was profiled in a study of T-cell memory formation after mild COVID-19. In the study overall: Most TCR clusters belonged to a single donor.

Trimming removed 4 bases from V and 4 bases from J, with 10 bases in between. The CDR3 is made up of 13 amino acids. Germline CDR1 MNHNS, CDR2 SASEGT. This clonotype was counted a few times. TCRdb re-called the 5' RACE reads through MiXCR, storing one row per CDR3 protein. Of around 210,000 distinct CDR3 sequences in the sample, 7.5% to 10% were seen once. This sequence joins TRBV6-1 and TRBJ2-5, with unresolved D. This sequence originates from a man in his late teens or twenties who had mild COVID-19 (a few samples of this study predate the infection). Cell type and time point are not known. Sequenced input: PBMCs or a T cell subset sorted from them (not recorded which). Written as DNA, the CDR3 is TGTGCCAGCAGTGGAACACTCGGAGAGACCCAGTACTTC. Residues: CASSGTLGETQYF.